A selection of T cell receptor beta chains follows, all from one sample in a study of T cell repertoires in aging, cancer and after chemotherapy. TCRdb ran MiXCR on the multiplex PCR reads and lists one entry per CDR3 protein. Here the sample spans roughly 10,000 distinct CDR3 sequences, 32% being singletons. The sequenced sample was blood. The receptors were sampled from a human donor in good health. The donor label of this sample is uncertain. Each CDR3 is given with its conserved first and last residue. Fields, in order: CDR3 protein, CDR3 DNA, clone size, J gene, V gene, D gene. A D gene is named only where the DNA matches it firmly. Where a row states a size, it is once, few, many or the class of an expanded clone; other rows omit it.

CASSALTTGAQSTSGANVLTF TGTGCCAGTAGTGCCCTTACTACAGGGGCCCAGTCAACCTCTGGGGCCAACGTCCTGACTTTC medium-sized TRBJ2-6 TRBV19 TRBD1
CASSLAPGTGELFF TGTGCCAGCAGCTTAGCGCCGGGTACCGGGGAGCTGTTTTTT . TRBJ2-2 TRBV7-2 .
CASSLERGQAGELFF TGTGCCAGCAGCTTGGAGAGGGGGCAGGCCGGGGAGCTGTTTTTT few TRBJ2-2 TRBV5-4 TRBD1
CASSQDGNQPQHF TGTGCCAGCAGCCAAGACGGGAATCAGCCCCAGCATTTT . TRBJ1-5 TRBV14 .
CASRTSSLGNTIYF TGTGCCAGTAGAACGAGTTCCCTGGGAAACACCATATATTTT . TRBJ1-3 TRBV19 .
CASSDRTGAAGEKLFF TGTGCCAGTAGTGATCGGACCGGTGCGGCGGGTGAAAAACTGTTTTTT . TRBJ1-4 TRBV19 .
CASRETASSYNEQFF TGTGCCAGCAGGGAGACAGCGAGCTCCTACAATGAGCAGTTCTTC few TRBJ2-1 TRBV6-4 .
CASSYGSSGLNEQYF TGTGCCAGCAGTTACGGAAGTAGTGGGCTGAACGAGCAGTACTTC few TRBJ2-7 TRBV6-5 .
CATLDRGGTGELFF TGTGCCACCCTGGACAGGGGCGGCACCGGGGAGCTGTTTTTT medium-sized TRBJ2-2 TRBV19 TRBD1
CASSRWVGTSGTENNEQFF TGTGCCAGCAGCCGCTGGGTCGGTACCTCCGGGACAGAGAACAATGAGCAGTTCTTC once TRBJ2-1 TRBV11-1 TRBD1
CASSQLAGGDDEQYF TGTGCCAGCAGCCAACTAGCGGGAGGGGACGACGAGCAGTACTTC . TRBJ2-7 TRBV27 TRBD2
CATSDYLRGADTQYF TGTGCCACCAGTGACTACCTCAGGGGCGCAGATACGCAGTATTTT few TRBJ2-3 TRBV24-1 .
CASSRQYNEQFF TGTGCCAGCAGCCGCCAGTACAATGAGCAGTTCTTC . TRBJ2-1 TRBV11-1 .
CASSSTGHGNTIYF TGTGCCAGCAGCTCCACAGGGCACGGAAACACCATATATTTT few TRBJ1-3 TRBV7-6 .
CASSEALPDRVSNYGYTF TGTGCCAGCAGTGAAGCGCTTCCGGACAGGGTGTCTAACTATGGCTACACCTTC . TRBJ1-2 TRBV6-1 TRBD1
CSAPTTGNSNQPQHF TGCAGTGCTCCTACCACAGGGAATAGCAATCAGCCCCAGCATTTT . TRBJ1-5 TRBV20-1 .
CASRGNQPQHF TGTGCCAGCAGAGGGAATCAGCCCCAGCATTTT medium-sized TRBJ1-5 TRBV6-1 .
CASSLMGRGTEAFF TGTGCCAGCAGCTTGATGGGTCGAGGTACTGAAGCTTTCTTT . TRBJ1-1 TRBV5-5 .
CASSLEGAGTSDTQYF TGTGCCAGCAGCTTAGAGGGAGCAGGGACCTCAGATACGCAGTATTTT . TRBJ2-3 TRBV7-9 .
CASSKKQGNQPQHF TGTGCCAGCAGCAAAAAACAGGGGAATCAGCCCCAGCATTTT . TRBJ1-5 TRBV12-3/TRBV12-4 TRBD1
CASNQRGWNTEAFF TGTGCCAGCAACCAAAGGGGGTGGAACACTGAAGCTTTCTTT . TRBJ1-1 TRBV13 .
CASSLRVGTVQNTQYF TGTGCCAGCAGTTTAAGGGTGGGGACAGTACAAAATACGCAGTATTTT few TRBJ2-3 TRBV12-3/TRBV12-4 TRBD1